These T cell receptor beta chains were read from a single sample in a study of cytomegalovirus exposure and HLA in healthy donors. Clones were read by immunoSEQ multiplex PCR, and TCRdb kept only the in-frame ones, dropping some. The table records 180,000 or so clones, around 70% of them present only once. Material: PBMCs. These receptors all stem from a male donor in good health and CMV-seronegative. Both conserved end residues are part of each CDR3. A D gene is named only where the DNA matches it firmly. Rows give clone size only sometimes, using once, few, many, or a class for an expanded clone.

V	D	size	J	CDR3	DNA
TRBV2	TRBD1	-	TRBJ1-5	CASRDRVGNQPQHF	TGTGCCAGCAGGGACAGGGTTGGCAATCAGCCCCAGCATTTT
TRBV6-5	TRBD1	-	TRBJ1-5	CASSQDRGWTQPQHF	TGTGCCAGCAGCCAGGACAGGGGGTGGACACAGCCCCAGCATTTT
TRBV14	TRBD1	few	TRBJ1-2	CASSQYLSGGNYGYTF	TGTGCCAGCAGCCAATATCTCTCAGGGGGAAACTATGGCTACACCTTC
TRBV6-5	-	once	TRBJ2-7	CASSPVRSSYEQYF	TGTGCCAGCAGCCCGGTGAGGAGCTCCTACGAGCAGTACTTC
TRBV14	TRBD1	-	TRBJ1-2	CASSLGGLGGYTF	TGTGCCAGCAGCCTAGGGGGCCTGGGAGGCTACACCTTC
TRBV27	-	-	TRBJ1-1	CASSWSLNTEAFF	TGTGCCAGCAGTTGGAGTTTAAACACTGAAGCTTTCTTT
TRBV2	TRBD2	-	TRBJ2-1	CARRRASGTSSYNEQFF	TGTGCCAGACGACGAGCTAGCGGGACGAGCTCCTACAATGAGCAGTTCTTC
TRBV29-1	TRBD1	-	TRBJ1-3	CSVVDRGDTIYF	TGCAGCGTTGTGGACAGGGGAGACACCATATATTTT
TRBV15	-	-	TRBJ1-5	CATSRRTGNQPQHF	TGTGCCACCAGCAGACGAACAGGGAATCAGCCCCAGCATTTT
TRBV30	TRBD2	-	TRBJ2-1	CAWTELARSYNEQFF	TGTGCCTGGACCGAACTAGCGCGCTCCTACAATGAGCAGTTCTTC
TRBV28	TRBD2	-	TRBJ2-5	CASSLDRGSGVETQYF	TGTGCCAGCAGTTTAGACCGGGGTAGCGGGGTAGAGACCCAGTACTTC
TRBV7-8	-	-	TRBJ2-2	CASSLDGRNTGELFF	TGTGCCAGCAGCTTAGATGGCAGGAACACCGGGGAGCTGTTTTTT
TRBV18	-	-	TRBJ1-6	CASSQGSSYNSPLHF	TGTGCCAGCTCACAAGGGAGCTCCTATAATTCACCCCTCCACTTT
TRBV10-3	TRBD2	-	TRBJ2-3	CAIKTSGADTQYF	TGTGCCATCAAAACTAGCGGGGCAGATACGCAGTATTTT
TRBV25-1	TRBD1	-	TRBJ2-7	CASSAPDRSSYEQYF	TGTGCCAGCAGTGCCCCGGACAGGAGCTCCTACGAGCAGTACTTC
TRBV10-3	TRBD2	once	TRBJ2-3	CASRDYRRATDTQYF	TGTGCCAGCCGGGACTACCGTAGAGCCACAGATACGCAGTATTTT
TRBV6-5	-	-	TRBJ1-6	CASSYAVQGRSLHF	TGTGCCAGCAGTTACGCCGTACAGGGAAGGTCCCTCCACTTT
TRBV30	TRBD2	few	TRBJ2-3	CAWSTRGLVGDTQYF	TGTGCCTGGTCCACCCGGGGACTAGTGGGAGATACGCAGTATTTT
TRBV27	TRBD1	-	TRBJ1-2	CASSPQGYGYTF	TGTGCCAGCAGTCCACAGGGGTATGGCTACACCTTC
TRBV6-5	-	-	TRBJ1-1	CASSSGWVIPEAFF	TGTGCCAGCAGCTCCGGGTGGGTAATCCCTGAAGCTTTCTTT
TRBV6-5	TRBD1	-	TRBJ1-5	CASRLTGGRQPQHF	TGTGCCAGCAGATTGACAGGGGGCAGACAGCCCCAGCATTTT
TRBV6-6	-	-	TRBJ2-5	CASSYDSEETQYF	TGTGCCAGCAGTTACGATAGCGAAGAGACCCAGTACTTC
TRBV13	-	few	TRBJ1-1	CASSTQTGLNTEAFF	TGTGCCAGCAGCACTCAGACAGGTCTGAACACTGAAGCTTTCTTT
TRBV2	-	few	TRBJ2-1	CASATIQWGGTDEQFF	TGTGCCAGCGCGACCATCCAGTGGGGCGGAACAGATGAGCAGTTCTTC
TRBV7-3	-	-	TRBJ2-1	CASSYSGSSYNEQFF	TGTGCCAGCAGCTATAGCGGATCCTCCTACAATGAGCAGTTCTTC
TRBV7-9	TRBD1	-	TRBJ2-1	CASSRGSGGYNEQFF	TGTGCCAGCAGCCGCGGCTCAGGGGGATACAATGAGCAGTTCTTC
TRBV4-1	TRBD2	once	TRBJ2-1	CASSQDSFGTSGGIEQFF	TGCGCCAGCAGCCAAGATTCATTCGGGACTAGCGGGGGAATTGAGCAGTTCTTC
TRBV11-3	-	-	TRBJ1-3	CASSPGGNTIYF	TGTGCCAGCAGCCCCGGGGGAAACACCATATATTTT
TRBV28	TRBD1	-	TRBJ1-2	CASSFGQDPNYGYTF	TGTGCCAGCAGTTTCGGACAGGATCCAAACTATGGCTACACCTTC
TRBV5-1	TRBD2	-	TRBJ2-1	CASSLELAGGKQFF	TGCGCCAGCAGCTTGGAACTAGCGGGAGGGAAGCAGTTCTTC
TRBV30	-	-	TRBJ1-3	CAWSGGYSGNTIYF	TGTGCCTGGAGTGGGGGCTACTCTGGAAACACCATATATTTT
TRBV2	-	-	TRBJ2-1	CASSDWRLHNEQFF	TGTGCCAGCAGTGATTGGCGACTCCACAATGAGCAGTTCTTC
TRBV6-5	-	-	TRBJ1-1	CAISEQGQNTEAFF	TGTGCCATCAGTGAGCAGGGACAGAACACTGAAGCTTTCTTT
TRBV18	-	-	TRBJ1-6	CASSSNSLSDSYNSPLHF	TGTGCCAGCTCATCAAATTCCCTCAGCGACTCCTATAATTCACCCCTCCACTTT
TRBV20-1	-	once	TRBJ1-4	CSVSDEKLFF	TGCAGTGTCTCAGATGAAAAACTGTTTTTT
TRBV4-1	-	-	TRBJ2-2	CASSQGAPSGELFF	TGCGCCAGCAGCCAGGGGGCGCCGTCCGGGGAGCTGTTTTTT
TRBV28	-	-	TRBJ2-7	CASSPFPQGSYEQYF	TGTGCCAGCAGTCCTTTTCCACAGGGCTCCTACGAGCAGTACTTC
TRBV18	TRBD1	-	TRBJ1-4	CASSPTLQGINEKLFF	TGTGCCAGCTCACCGACCCTACAGGGGATTAATGAAAAACTGTTTTTT
TRBV30	TRBD1	-	TRBJ1-5	CAWFRDRVNQPQHF	TGTGCCTGGTTCCGGGACAGGGTCAATCAGCCCCAGCATTTT
TRBV19	TRBD1	-	TRBJ2-1	CASSPHRKGANEQFF	TGTGCCAGTAGTCCGCACCGGAAGGGGGCAAATGAGCAGTTCTTC
TRBV19	TRBD1	-	TRBJ1-3	CASGDRVLSSGNTIYF	TGTGCCAGCGGGGACAGGGTACTAAGCTCTGGAAACACCATATATTTT
TRBV6-1	-	-	TRBJ1-4	CASSAREGYREKLFF	TGTGCCAGCAGTGCCCGGGAAGGGTATCGTGAAAAACTGTTTTTT
TRBV6-1	TRBD2	few	TRBJ2-1	CASTGLVGYEQFF	TGTGCCAGCACCGGACTAGTAGGGTATGAGCAGTTCTTC
TRBV5-1	-	-	TRBJ2-2	CASSLPRGVANTGELFF	TGCGCCAGCAGCTTACCCCGCGGGGTCGCGAACACCGGGGAGCTGTTTTTT
TRBV7-9	TRBD1	-	TRBJ1-1	CASSHPFGQVSEAFF	TGTGCCAGCAGCCACCCTTTCGGACAGGTTTCTGAAGCTTTCTTT
TRBV29-1	TRBD1	-	TRBJ1-1	CSVEYRGTEAFF	TGCAGCGTTGAATACAGGGGTACTGAAGCTTTCTTT
TRBV4-3	TRBD1	-	TRBJ2-1	CASSLYGRDRAGNEQFF	TGCGCCAGCAGCCTCTACGGTAGGGACAGGGCGGGAAATGAGCAGTTCTTC
TRBV6-1	-	-	TRBJ2-7	CASSEYGGPYEQYF	TGTGCCAGCAGTGAATATGGGGGCCCTTACGAGCAGTACTTC